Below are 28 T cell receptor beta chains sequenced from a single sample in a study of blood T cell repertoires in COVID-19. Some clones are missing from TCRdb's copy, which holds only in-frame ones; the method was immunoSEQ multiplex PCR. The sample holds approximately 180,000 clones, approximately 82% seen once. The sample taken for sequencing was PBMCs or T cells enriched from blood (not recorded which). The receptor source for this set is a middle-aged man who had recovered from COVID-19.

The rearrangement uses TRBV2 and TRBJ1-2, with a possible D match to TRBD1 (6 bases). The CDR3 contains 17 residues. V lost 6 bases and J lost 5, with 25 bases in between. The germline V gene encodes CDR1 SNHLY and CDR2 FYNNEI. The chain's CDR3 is CASRVGAWGIVAYGYTF. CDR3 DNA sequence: TGTGCCAGCAGGGTGGGGGCCTGGGGTATTGTCGCGTATGGCTACACCTTC.

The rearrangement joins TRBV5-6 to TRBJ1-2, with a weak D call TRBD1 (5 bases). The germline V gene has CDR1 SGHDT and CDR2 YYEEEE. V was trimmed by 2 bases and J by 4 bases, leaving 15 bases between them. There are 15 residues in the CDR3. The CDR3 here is CASSFGTPGGYGYTF. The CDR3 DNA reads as TGTGCCAGCAGCTTCGGGACTCCGGGGGGCTATGGCTACACCTTC.

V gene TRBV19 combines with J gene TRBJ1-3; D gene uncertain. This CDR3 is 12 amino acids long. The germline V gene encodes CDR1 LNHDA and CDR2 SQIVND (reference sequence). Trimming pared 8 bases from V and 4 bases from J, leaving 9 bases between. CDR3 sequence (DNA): TGTGCCAGTCAGTCAATCGGAAACACCATATATTTT. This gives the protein CASQSIGNTIYF.

As DNA, the CDR3 is TGTGCCAGCAGGGCCGGGACAGGAGCCTACGAGCAGTACTTC. Translating it yields CASRAGTGAYEQYF. The J gene is TRBJ2-7, the V gene TRBV6-5; 8 positions agree with TRBD1. Trimming at V came to 6 bases and at J to 2 bases, leaving 6 bases not matched to a gene. The CDR3 loop spans 14 amino acids. Germline values: CDR1 MNHEY, CDR2 SVGAGI.

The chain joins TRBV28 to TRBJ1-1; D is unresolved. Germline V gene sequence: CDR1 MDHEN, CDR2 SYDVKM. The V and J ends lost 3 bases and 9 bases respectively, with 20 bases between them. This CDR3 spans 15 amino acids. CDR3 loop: CASSFLLAGGQQAFF. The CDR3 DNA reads TGTGCCAGCAGTTTTCTTTTGGCGGGTGGCCAGCAAGCTTTCTTT.

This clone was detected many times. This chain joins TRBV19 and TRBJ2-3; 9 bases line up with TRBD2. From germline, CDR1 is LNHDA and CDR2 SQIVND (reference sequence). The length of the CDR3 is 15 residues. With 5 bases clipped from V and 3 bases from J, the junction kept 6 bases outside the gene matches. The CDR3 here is CASSFSGGSTDTQYF. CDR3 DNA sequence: TGTGCCAGTAGTTTTAGCGGGGGTTCGACAGATACGCAGTATTTT.

CDR3 in amino acids: CASSLAQGGFNEQFF. The CDR3 DNA sequence: TGTGCCAGCAGCTTAGCCCAGGGTGGCTTCAATGAGCAGTTCTTC. The chain has TRBV11-2 and TRBJ2-1, with D tentatively TRBD1 (5 bases). Germline V lookup: CDR1 SGHAT, CDR2 FQNNGV. V was shortened by 1 base and J by 6 bases, with 13 bases between the two germline ends. There are 15 residues in the CDR3.

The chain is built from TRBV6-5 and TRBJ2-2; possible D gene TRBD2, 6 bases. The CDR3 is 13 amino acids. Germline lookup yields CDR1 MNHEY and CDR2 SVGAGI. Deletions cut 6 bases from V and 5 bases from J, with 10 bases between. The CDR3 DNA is TGTGCCAGCAGGCCCGGGGGAACCGGGGAGCTGTTTTTT. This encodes CASRPGGTGELFF.

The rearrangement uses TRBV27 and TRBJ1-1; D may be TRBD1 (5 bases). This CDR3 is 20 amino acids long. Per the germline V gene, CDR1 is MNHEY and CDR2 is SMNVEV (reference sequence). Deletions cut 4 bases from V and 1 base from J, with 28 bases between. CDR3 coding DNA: TGTGCCAGCAGTTATTTATTGGCTATCTCTAAGGACATGCGGAACACTGAAGCTTTCTTT. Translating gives CASSYLLAISKDMRNTEAFF.

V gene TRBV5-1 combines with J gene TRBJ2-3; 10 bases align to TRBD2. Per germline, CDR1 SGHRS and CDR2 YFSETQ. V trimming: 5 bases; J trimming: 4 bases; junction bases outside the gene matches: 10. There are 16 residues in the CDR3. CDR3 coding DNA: TGCGCCAGCAGAGAATGGCTAGCGGGGGTTGCAGATACGCAGTATTTT. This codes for CASREWLAGVADTQYF.

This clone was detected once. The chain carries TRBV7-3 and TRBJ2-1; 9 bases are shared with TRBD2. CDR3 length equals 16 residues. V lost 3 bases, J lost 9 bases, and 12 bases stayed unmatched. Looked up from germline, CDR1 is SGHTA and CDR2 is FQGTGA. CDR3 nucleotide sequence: TGTGCCAGCAGCTTTAGTTCGGGACTAGCTACGCGTGAGCAGTTCTTC. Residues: CASSFSSGLATREQFF. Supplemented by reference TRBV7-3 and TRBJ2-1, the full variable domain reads GAGVSQTPSNKVTEKGKYVELRCDPISGHTALYWYRQSLGQGPEFLIYFQGTGAADDSGLPNDRFFAVRPEGSVSTLKIQRTERGDSAVYLCASSFSSGLATREQFFGPGTRLTVL.

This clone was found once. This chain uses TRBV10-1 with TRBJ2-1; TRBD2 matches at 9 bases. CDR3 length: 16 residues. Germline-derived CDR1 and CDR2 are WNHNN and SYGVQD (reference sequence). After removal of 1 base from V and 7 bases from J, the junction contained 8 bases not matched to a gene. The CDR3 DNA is TGCGCCAGCAGTGAGTTCACTGCTAGCGGGGAAAATGAGCAGTTCTTC. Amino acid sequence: CASSEFTASGENEQFF.

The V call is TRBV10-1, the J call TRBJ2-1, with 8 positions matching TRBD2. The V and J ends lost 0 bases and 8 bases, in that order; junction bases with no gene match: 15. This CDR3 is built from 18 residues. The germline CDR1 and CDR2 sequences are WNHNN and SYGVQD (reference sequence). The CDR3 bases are TGCGCCAGCAGTGAGTCGACTCCGGGGGGGGCCGCAAACGATGAGCAGTTCTTC. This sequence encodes CASSESTPGGAANDEQFF.

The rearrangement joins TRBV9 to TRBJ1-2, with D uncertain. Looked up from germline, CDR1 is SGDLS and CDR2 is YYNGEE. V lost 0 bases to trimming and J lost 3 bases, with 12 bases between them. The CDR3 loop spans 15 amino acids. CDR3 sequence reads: CASSVGTDYYYGYTF. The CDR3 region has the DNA TGTGCCAGCAGCGTAGGTACAGACTATTACTATGGCTACACCTTC.

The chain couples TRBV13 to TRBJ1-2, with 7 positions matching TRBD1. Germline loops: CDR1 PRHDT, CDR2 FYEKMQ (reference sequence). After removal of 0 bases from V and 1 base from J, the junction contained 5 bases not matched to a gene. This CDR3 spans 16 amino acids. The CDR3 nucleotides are TGTGCCAGCAGCTTAGGGACAGGGATTGATAACTATGGCTACACCTTC. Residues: CASSLGTGIDNYGYTF.

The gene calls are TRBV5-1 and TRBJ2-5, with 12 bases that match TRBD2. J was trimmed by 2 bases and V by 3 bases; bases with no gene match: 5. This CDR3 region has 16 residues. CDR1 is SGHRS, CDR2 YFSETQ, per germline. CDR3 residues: CASSYTSGGPQETQYF. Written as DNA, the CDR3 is TGCGCCAGCAGCTACACTAGCGGGGGGCCACAAGAGACCCAGTACTTC.

CDR3 sequence reads: CASSPPGQANYGYTF. For the CDR3, the DNA is TGTGCCAGCTCACCTCCGGGACAGGCGAACTATGGCTACACCTTC. V is TRBV18 and J is TRBJ1-2, with 8 bases aligning to TRBD1. The CDR3 loop spans 15 amino acids. The germline V gene encodes CDR1 KGHSH and CDR2 LQKENI. Trimming removed 3 bases from V and 2 bases from J; junction bases left unmatched: 5.

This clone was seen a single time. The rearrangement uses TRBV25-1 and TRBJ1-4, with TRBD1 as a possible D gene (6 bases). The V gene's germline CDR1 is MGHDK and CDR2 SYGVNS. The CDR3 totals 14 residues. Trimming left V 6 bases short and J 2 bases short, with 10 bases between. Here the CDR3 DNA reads TGTGCCAGCAGCGAGGGGGGGACTAATGAAAAACTGTTTTTT. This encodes CASSEGGTNEKLFF.

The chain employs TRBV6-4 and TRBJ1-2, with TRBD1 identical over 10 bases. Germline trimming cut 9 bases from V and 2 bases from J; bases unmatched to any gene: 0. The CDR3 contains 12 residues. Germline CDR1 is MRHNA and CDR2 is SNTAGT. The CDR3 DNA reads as TGTGCCAGGGACAGGGGGAACTATGGCTACACCTTC. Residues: CARDRGNYGYTF.

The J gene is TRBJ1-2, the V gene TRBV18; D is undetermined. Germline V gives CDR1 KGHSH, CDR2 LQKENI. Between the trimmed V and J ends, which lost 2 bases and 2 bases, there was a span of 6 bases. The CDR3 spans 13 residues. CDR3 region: CASSPEQNYGYTF. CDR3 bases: TGTGCCAGCTCACCAGAACAGAACTATGGCTACACCTTC.

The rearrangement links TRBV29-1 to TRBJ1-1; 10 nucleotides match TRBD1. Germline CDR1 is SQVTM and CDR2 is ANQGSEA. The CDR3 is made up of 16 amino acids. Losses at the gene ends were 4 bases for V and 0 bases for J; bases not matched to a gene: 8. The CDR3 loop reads CSVVGTGEIMNTEAFF. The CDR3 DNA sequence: TGCAGCGTTGTGGGGACAGGGGAGATAATGAACACTGAAGCTTTCTTT.

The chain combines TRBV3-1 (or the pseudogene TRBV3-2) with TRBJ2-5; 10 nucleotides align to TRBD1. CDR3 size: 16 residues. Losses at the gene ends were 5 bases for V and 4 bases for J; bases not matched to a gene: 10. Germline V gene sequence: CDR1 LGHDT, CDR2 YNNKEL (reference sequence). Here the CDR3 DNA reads TGTGCCAGCAGCGACCGGGACAGGGGATGGGGAGAGACCCAGTACTTC. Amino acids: CASSDRDRGWGETQYF.

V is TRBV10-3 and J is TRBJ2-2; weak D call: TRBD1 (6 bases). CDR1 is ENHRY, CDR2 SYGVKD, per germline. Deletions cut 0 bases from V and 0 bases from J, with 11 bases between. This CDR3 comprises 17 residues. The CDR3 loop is CAISESSGTTNTGELFF. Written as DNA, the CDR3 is TGTGCCATCAGTGAGTCCTCCGGGACAACGAACACCGGGGAGCTGTTTTTT.

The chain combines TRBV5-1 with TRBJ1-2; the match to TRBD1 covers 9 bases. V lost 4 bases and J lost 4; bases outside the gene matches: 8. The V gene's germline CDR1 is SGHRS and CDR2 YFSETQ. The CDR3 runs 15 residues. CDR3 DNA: TGCGCCAGCAGCCCTACGGGACAGGGAACCTATGGCTACACCTTC. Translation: CASSPTGQGTYGYTF.

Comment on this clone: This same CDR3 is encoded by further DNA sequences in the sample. The CDR3 region has the DNA TGCAGCGTCGGGACTAGCGGGGGCGATGAGCAGTTCTTC. As protein: CSVGTSGGDEQFF. The V call is TRBV29-1, the J call TRBJ2-1; TRBD2 matches at 14 bases. CDR3 length equals 13 residues. V lost 6 bases, J lost 8 bases, and 3 bases stayed unmatched. The V gene's germline CDR1 is SQVTM and CDR2 ANQGSEA.

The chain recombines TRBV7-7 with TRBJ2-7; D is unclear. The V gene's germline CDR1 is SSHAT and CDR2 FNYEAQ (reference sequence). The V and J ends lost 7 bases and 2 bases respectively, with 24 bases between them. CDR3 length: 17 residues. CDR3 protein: CASTTKSGIDTPYEQYF. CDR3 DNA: TGTGCCAGCACCACCAAGTCAGGCATCGATACCCCCTACGAGCAGTACTTC. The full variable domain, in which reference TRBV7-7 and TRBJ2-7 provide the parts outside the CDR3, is GAGVSQSPRYKVTKRGQDVTLRCDPISSHATLYWYQQALGQGPEFLTYFNYEAQPDKSGLPSDRFSAERPEGSISTLTIQRTEQRDSAMYRCASTTKSGIDTPYEQYFGPGTRLTVT.

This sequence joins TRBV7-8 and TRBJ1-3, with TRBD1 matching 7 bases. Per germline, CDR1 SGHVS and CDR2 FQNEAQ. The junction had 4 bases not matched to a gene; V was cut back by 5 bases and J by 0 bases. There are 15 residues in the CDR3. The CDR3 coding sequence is TGTGCCAGCAGCCGGAGACAGGGCTCTGGAAACACCATATATTTT. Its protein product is CASSRRQGSGNTIYF. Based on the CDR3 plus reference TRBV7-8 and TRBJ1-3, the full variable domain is GAGVSQSPRYKVAKRGQDVALRCDPISGHVSLFWYQQALGQGPEFLTYFQNEAQLDKSGLPSDRFFAERPEGSVSTLKIQRTQQEDSAVYLCASSRRQGSGNTIYFGEGSWLTVV.

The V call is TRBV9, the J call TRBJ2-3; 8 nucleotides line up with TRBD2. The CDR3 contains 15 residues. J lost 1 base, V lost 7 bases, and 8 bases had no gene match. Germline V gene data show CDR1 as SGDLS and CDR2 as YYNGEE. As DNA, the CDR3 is TGTGCCAGCGCGGGGGGTAAGAGTGGCACAGATACGCAGTATTTT. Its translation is CASAGGKSGTDTQYF.